Shown below are 9 T cell receptor beta chains from a single sample sequenced in a study of T cell responses to AZD1222 COVID-19 vaccine. The data were produced by immunoSEQ multiplex PCR, yet TCRdb's version contains in-frame clones alone and is incomplete. Among roughly 80,000 clones listed, around 90% were seen once. The material sequenced was peripheral blood, taken on day 0 of AZD1222 vaccination. These receptor sequences come from an adult in good health.

The V and J genes are TRBV28 and TRBJ2-7; TRBD2 aligns across 7 bases. Losses at the gene ends were 2 bases for V and 6 bases for J; bases not matched to a gene: 4. CDR1 and CDR2 from the germline V gene are MDHEN and SYDVKM. The CDR3 contains 13 residues. The CDR3 region has the DNA TGTGCCAGCAGTTTAGCACGCGGGAGCGAGCAGTACTTC. The encoded protein is CASSLARGSEQYF.

This clone was seen once. The rearrangement joins TRBV7-2 to TRBJ1-2; D is unresolved. The CDR3 loop spans 14 amino acids. Germline V gene sequence: CDR1 SGHTA, CDR2 FQGNSA. V lost 1 base and J 2 bases, leaving 8 bases between the germline ends. DNA for the CDR3: TGTGCCAGCAGCTTAGTAGTCAGCAACTATGGCTACACCTTC. Protein: CASSLVVSNYGYTF. The entire variable domain, with the rest obtained from reference TRBV7-2 and TRBJ1-2, is as follows: GAGVSQSPSNKVTEKGKDVELRCDPISGHTALYWYRQSLGQGLEFLIYFQGNSAPDKSGLPSDRFSAERTGGSVSTLTIQRTQQEDSAVYLCASSLVVSNYGYTFGSGTRLTVV.

This chain uses TRBV5-1 with TRBJ1-2; 9 bases fit TRBD1. This CDR3 has 14 residues. CDR1 is SGHRS and CDR2 is YFSETQ in the germline V gene. After removal of 4 bases from V and 7 bases from J, the junction contained 8 bases not matched to a gene. The CDR3 DNA follows: TGCGCCAGCAGCCCTCCCGGGACAGGGTTTGGCTACACCTTC. The encoded protein is CASSPPGTGFGYTF.

This sequence joins TRBV29-1 and TRBJ1-2; no definite D call. V shed 7 bases and J shed 8 bases, with 14 bases lying between them. CDR3 length: 11 residues. Germline V lookup: CDR1 SQVTM, CDR2 ANQGSEA. The CDR3 reads CSGEHGSGYTF. CDR3 DNA: TGCAGCGGAGAGCACGGGAGCGGCTACACCTTC.

This rearrangement joins TRBV15 to TRBJ1-4; D may be TRBD1 (6 bases). Trimming removed 0 bases from V and 7 bases from J, with 12 bases in between. Germline assignment: CDR1 LNHNV and CDR2 YYDKDF (reference sequence). The CDR3 sequence is 15 residues long. This chain's CDR3 is CATSREGGRGEKLFF. The CDR3 nucleotides are TGTGCCACCAGCAGAGAAGGGGGGCGGGGTGAAAAACTGTTTTTT.

J is TRBJ2-2 and V is TRBV7-9; D perhaps matches TRBD2 (5 bases). The CDR3 has 16 amino acids. The germline CDR1 and CDR2 sequences are SEHNR and FQNEAQ (reference sequence). Trimming removed 5 bases at V and 0 bases at J, with 13 bases between. The CDR3 DNA sequence: TGTGCCAGCAGCCCCCAGGAAGCGGCGAACACCGGGGAGCTGTTTTTT. Translation gives CASSPQEAANTGELFF. Full variable domain (rest looked up from reference TRBV7-9 and TRBJ2-2): DTGVSQNPRHKITKRGQNVTFRCDPISEHNRLYWYRQTLGQGPEFLTYFQNEAQLEKSRLLSDRFSAERPKGSFSTLEIQRTEQGDSAMYLCASSPQEAANTGELFFGEGSRLTVL.

The genes are TRBV13 and TRBJ2-1; 12 bases line up with TRBD2. Germline-derived CDR1 and CDR2 are PRHDT and FYEKMQ (reference sequence). The CDR3 is 18 amino acids. J gave up 1 base and V 0 bases, and 4 bases lay outside the gene matches. The CDR3 reads CASSLGTSGRRSYNEQFF. The CDR3, as DNA: TGTGCCAGCAGCTTAGGGACTAGCGGGAGAAGGTCCTACAATGAGCAGTTCTTC.

V gene TRBV24-1 combines with J gene TRBJ2-7, with a tentative D call TRBD1 (6 bases). V lost 9 bases to trimming and J lost 1 base, with 12 bases between them. The CDR3 totals 13 residues. Germline V CDR1 and CDR2: KGHDR, SFDVKD. This CDR3 reads CATAQGPSYEQYF. The DNA for the CDR3 is TGTGCCACCGCACAGGGCCCATCCTACGAGCAGTACTTC.

V is TRBV5-4 and J is TRBJ2-2, with 9 bases that match TRBD2. This CDR3 is built from 16 residues. V was clipped by 4 bases and J by 1 base; unmatched bases: 5. Germline V lookup: CDR1 SGHNT, CDR2 YYREEE (reference sequence). For the CDR3, the DNA is TGTGCCAGCAGCCCTTCTAGCGGGATGAACACCGGGGAGCTGTTTTTT. Translation: CASSPSSGMNTGELFF.